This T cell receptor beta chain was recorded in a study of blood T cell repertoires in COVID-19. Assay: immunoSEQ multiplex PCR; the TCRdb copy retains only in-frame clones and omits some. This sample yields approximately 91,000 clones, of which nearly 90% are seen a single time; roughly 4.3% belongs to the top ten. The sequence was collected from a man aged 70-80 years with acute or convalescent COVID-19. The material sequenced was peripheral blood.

The DNA of the CDR3 is TGTGCCAGCAGTGTCCAACGACAGAGCAATCAGCCCCAGCATTTT. Residues: CASSVQRQSNQPQHF. J is TRBJ1-5 and V is TRBV2, with a possible D match to TRBD1 (5 bases). The CDR3 contains 15 residues. Trimming stripped 4 bases from V and 1 base from J, with 11 bases between. Per germline, CDR1 SNHLY and CDR2 FYNNEI. Combining the CDR3 with reference TRBV2 and TRBJ1-5 gives the whole variable domain EPEVTQTPSHQVTQMGQEVILRCVPISNHLYFYWYRQILGQKVEFLVSFYNNEISEKSEIFDDQFSVERPDGSNFTLKIRSTKLEDSAMYFCASSVQRQSNQPQHFGDGTRLSIL.